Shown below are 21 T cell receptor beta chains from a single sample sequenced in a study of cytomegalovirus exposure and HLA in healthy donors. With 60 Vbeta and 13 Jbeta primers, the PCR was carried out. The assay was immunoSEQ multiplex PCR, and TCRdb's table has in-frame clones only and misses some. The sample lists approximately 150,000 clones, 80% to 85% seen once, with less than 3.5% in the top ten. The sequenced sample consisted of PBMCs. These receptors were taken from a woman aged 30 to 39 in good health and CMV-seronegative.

The CDR3, as DNA: TGTGCCTGGAGTCGCGGACAGGACAGTCAGCCCCAGCATTTT. Its translation: CAWSRGQDSQPQHF. This chain joins TRBV30 and TRBJ1-5, with 7 bases that match TRBD1. This CDR3 comprises 14 residues. V trimming: 2 bases; J trimming: 6 bases; junction bases outside the gene matches: 7. Germline CDR1 is GTSNPN and CDR2 is SVGIG (reference sequence).

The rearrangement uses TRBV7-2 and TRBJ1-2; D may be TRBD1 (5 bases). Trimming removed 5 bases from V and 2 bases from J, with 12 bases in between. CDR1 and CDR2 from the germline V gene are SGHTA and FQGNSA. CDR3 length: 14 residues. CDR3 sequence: CASSPTRANYGYTF. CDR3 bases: TGTGCCAGCAGCCCGACCAGGGCCAACTATGGCTACACCTTC.

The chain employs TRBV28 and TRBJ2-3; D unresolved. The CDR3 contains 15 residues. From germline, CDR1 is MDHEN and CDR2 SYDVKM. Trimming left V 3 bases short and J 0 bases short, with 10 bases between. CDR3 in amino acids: CASSFSLGSTDTQYF. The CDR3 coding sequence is TGTGCCAGCAGTTTTAGTCTCGGTAGCACAGATACGCAGTATTTT.

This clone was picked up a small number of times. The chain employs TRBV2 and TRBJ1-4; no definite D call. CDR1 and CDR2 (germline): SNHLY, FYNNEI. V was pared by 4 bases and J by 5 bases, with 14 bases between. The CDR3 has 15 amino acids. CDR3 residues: CASSVGLRVNEKLFF. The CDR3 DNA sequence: TGTGCCAGCAGTGTAGGACTAAGGGTGAATGAAAAACTGTTTTTT.

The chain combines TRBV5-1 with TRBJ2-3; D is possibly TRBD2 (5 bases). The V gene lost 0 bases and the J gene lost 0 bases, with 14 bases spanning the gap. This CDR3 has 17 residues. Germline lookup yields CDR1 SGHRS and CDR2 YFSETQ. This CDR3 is CASSLGIGITSTDTQYF. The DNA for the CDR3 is TGCGCCAGCAGCTTGGGTATCGGGATCACTAGCACAGATACGCAGTATTTT.

The chain's CDR3 is CASSNRDRGETEAFF. Written as DNA, the CDR3 is TGTGCCAGCAGCAACCGGGACAGGGGGGAAACTGAAGCTTTCTTT. The V gene is TRBV9, the J gene TRBJ1-1; 11 positions match TRBD1. V was clipped by 4 bases and J by 5 bases; unmatched bases: 7. Germline CDR1 reads SGDLS; CDR2 reads YYNGEE. The length of the CDR3 is 15 residues.

The CDR3 loop is CASSWIAGGGEQFF. As DNA, the CDR3 is TGTGCCAGCAGTTGGATAGCGGGAGGGGGTGAGCAGTTCTTC. The V gene is TRBV27, the J gene TRBJ2-1; 11 nucleotides match TRBD2. Unmatched junction bases numbered 5, after V lost 4 bases and J lost 9 bases. This CDR3 has 14 residues. Germline V gene sequence: CDR1 MNHEY, CDR2 SMNVEV (reference sequence).

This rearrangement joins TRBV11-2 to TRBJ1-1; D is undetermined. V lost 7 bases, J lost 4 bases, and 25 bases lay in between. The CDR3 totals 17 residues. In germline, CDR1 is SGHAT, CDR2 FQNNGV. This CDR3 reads CASTLKLIPDPGTEAFF. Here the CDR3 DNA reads TGTGCCAGCACCCTAAAATTGATCCCGGATCCAGGCACTGAAGCTTTCTTT.

CDR3 sequence reads: CASLKGGEAFF. Here the CDR3 DNA reads TGTGCCAGCCTGAAGGGAGGTGAAGCTTTCTTT. The chain recombines TRBV7-9 with TRBJ1-1; D gene ambiguous. V lost 8 bases and J lost 7, with 11 bases in between. CDR1 and CDR2 from the germline V gene are SEHNR and FQNEAQ (reference sequence). This CDR3 is 11 amino acids long.

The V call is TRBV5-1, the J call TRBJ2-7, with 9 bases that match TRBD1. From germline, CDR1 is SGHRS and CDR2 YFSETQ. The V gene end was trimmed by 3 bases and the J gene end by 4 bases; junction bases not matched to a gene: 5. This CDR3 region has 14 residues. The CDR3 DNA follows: TGCGCCAGCAGCTCCGGACAGGGGAGGTACGAGCAGTACTTC. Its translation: CASSSGQGRYEQYF.

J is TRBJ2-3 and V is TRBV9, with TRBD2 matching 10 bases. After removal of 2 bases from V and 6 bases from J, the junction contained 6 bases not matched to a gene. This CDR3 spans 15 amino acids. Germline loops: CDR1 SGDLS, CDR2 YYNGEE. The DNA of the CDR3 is TGTGCCAGCAGCGTTGGCCTAGCGGGAGCTGATACGCAGTATTTT. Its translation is CASSVGLAGADTQYF. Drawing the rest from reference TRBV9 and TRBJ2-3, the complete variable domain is DSGVTQTPKHLITATGQRVTLRCSPRSGDLSVYWYQQSLDQGLQFLIQYYNGEERAKGNILERFSAQQFPDLHSELNLSSLELGDSALYFCASSVGLAGADTQYFGPGTRLTVL.

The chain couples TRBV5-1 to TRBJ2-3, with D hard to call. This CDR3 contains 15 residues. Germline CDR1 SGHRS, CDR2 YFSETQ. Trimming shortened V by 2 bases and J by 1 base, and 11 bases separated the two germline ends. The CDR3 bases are TGCGCCAGCAGCTTCGAGAGACGGGGCACAGATACGCAGTATTTT. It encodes CASSFERRGTDTQYF. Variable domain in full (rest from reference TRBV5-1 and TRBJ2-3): KAGVTQTPRYLIKTRGQQVTLSCSPISGHRSVSWYQQTPGQGLQFLFEYFSETQRNKGNFPGRFSGRQFSNSRSEMNVSTLELGDSALYLCASSFERRGTDTQYFGPGTRLTVL.

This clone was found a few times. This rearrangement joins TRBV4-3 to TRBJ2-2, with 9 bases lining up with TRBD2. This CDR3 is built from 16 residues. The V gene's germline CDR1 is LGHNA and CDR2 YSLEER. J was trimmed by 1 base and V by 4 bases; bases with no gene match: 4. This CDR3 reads CASSPVSGGNTGELFF. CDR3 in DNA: TGCGCCAGCAGCCCGGTTAGCGGGGGGAACACCGGGGAGCTGTTTTTT.

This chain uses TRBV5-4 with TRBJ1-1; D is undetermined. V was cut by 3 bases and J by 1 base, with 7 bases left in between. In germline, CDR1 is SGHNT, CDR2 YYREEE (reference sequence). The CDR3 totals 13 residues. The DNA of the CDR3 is TGTGCCAGCAGCTCCACACCGAACACTGAAGCTTTCTTT. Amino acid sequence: CASSSTPNTEAFF.

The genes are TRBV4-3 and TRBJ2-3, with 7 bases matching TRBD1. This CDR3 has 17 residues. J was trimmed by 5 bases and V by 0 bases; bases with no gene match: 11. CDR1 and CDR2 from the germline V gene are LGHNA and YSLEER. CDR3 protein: CASSQEPLGQRLDTQYF. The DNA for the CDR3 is TGCGCCAGCAGCCAAGAACCCCTGGGACAGAGATTAGATACGCAGTATTTT.

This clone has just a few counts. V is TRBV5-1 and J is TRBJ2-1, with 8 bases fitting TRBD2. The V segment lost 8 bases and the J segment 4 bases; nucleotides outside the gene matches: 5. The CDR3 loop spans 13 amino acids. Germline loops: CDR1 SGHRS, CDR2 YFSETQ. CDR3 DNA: TGCGCCAGGGGAGTAGCGGGATACAATGAGCAGTTCTTC. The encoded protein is CARGVAGYNEQFF.

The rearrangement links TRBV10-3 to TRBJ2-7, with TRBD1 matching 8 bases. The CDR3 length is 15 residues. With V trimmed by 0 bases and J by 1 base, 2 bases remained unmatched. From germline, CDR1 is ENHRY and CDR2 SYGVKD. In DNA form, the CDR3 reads TGTGCCATCAGTGAGTCTCGGGACAGGTCCTACGAGCAGTACTTC. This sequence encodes CAISESRDRSYEQYF.

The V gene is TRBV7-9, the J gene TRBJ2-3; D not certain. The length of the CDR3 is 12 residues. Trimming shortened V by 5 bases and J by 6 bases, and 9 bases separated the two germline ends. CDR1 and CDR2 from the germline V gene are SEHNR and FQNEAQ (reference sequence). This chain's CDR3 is CASSRTRDTQYF. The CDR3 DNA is TGTGCCAGCAGCCGAACGAGGGATACGCAGTATTTT.

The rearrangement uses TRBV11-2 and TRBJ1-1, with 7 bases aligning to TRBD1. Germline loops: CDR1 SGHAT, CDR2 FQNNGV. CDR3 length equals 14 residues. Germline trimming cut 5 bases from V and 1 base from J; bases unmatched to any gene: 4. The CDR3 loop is CASSLRTGNTEAFF. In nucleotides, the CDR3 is TGTGCCAGCAGCCTTCGGACAGGGAACACTGAAGCTTTCTTT.

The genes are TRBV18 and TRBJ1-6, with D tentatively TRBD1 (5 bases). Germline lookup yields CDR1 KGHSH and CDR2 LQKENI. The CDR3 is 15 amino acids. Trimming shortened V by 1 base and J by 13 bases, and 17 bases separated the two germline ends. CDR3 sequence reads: CASSPQVTDIVPLHF. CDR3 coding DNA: TGTGCCAGCTCACCACAGGTGACGGACATCGTCCCCCTCCACTTT.

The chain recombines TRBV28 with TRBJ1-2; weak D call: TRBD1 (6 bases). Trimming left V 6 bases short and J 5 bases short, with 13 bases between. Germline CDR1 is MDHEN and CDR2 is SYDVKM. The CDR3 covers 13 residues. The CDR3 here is CASSRTVWYGYTF. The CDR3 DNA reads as TGTGCCAGCAGCCGGACAGTCTGGTATGGCTACACCTTC.